Listed below are T cell receptor beta chains from one sample, sequenced in a study of blood T cell repertoires in COVID-19. Sequencing used immunoSEQ multiplex PCR; TCRdb keeps in-frame clones, though not all of them. The sample yields just over 300,000 clones, 70% to 90% seen once. Sequenced: PBMCs or T cells enriched from blood (not recorded which). The source is a man aged 25-45 years who had recovered from COVID-19. Each CDR3 is given with its conserved first and last residue.

j_gene: TRBJ2-7; v_gene: TRBV7-3; CDR3aa: CASSLTQGHEQYF
j_gene: TRBJ2-6; v_gene: TRBV27; CDR3aa: CASSLSFAGANVLTF
j_gene: TRBJ2-5; v_gene: TRBV5-1; CDR3aa: CASSYWTGKETQYF
j_gene: TRBJ2-7; v_gene: TRBV10-2; CDR3aa: CASKQGPFEQYF
j_gene: TRBJ1-2; v_gene: TRBV27; CDR3aa: CASRLSGDNYGYTF
j_gene: TRBJ1-6; v_gene: TRBV15; CDR3aa: CATSRDLQGGSPLHF
j_gene: TRBJ1-4; v_gene: TRBV9; CDR3aa: CASSEGQSNEKLFF
j_gene: TRBJ2-5; v_gene: TRBV5-8; CDR3aa: CASSLGGQETQYF
j_gene: TRBJ1-2; v_gene: TRBV12-3/TRBV12-4; CDR3aa: CASSKQGDYGYTF
j_gene: TRBJ2-5; v_gene: TRBV5-1; CDR3aa: CASSLEGQGGEETQYF
j_gene: TRBJ1-5; v_gene: TRBV7-2; CDR3aa: CASSLYQGAQPQHF
j_gene: TRBJ1-2; v_gene: TRBV9; CDR3aa: CASSVGDRAYYGYTF
j_gene: TRBJ2-2; v_gene: TRBV29-1; CDR3aa: CSVAGGSTTGELFF
j_gene: TRBJ2-3; v_gene: TRBV10-3; CDR3aa: CAISESGLAGGTQYF
j_gene: TRBJ1-3; v_gene: TRBV2; CDR3aa: CASSVGISGNTIYF
j_gene: TRBJ1-1; v_gene: TRBV9; CDR3aa: CASSAPGQGANTEAFF
j_gene: TRBJ1-1; v_gene: TRBV3-1/TRBV3-2; CDR3aa: CASSLNNRDTEAFF
j_gene: TRBJ2-5; v_gene: TRBV5-1; CDR3aa: CASSLAGAYQETQYF
j_gene: TRBJ2-7; v_gene: TRBV19; CDR3aa: CASSGTGGTYEQYF
j_gene: TRBJ1-6; v_gene: TRBV30; CDR3aa: CAWSVQGSSYNSPLHF
j_gene: TRBJ2-7; v_gene: TRBV4-3; CDR3aa: CASSQREGYEQYF
j_gene: TRBJ2-7; v_gene: TRBV3-1/TRBV3-2; CDR3aa: CASSQGMSDEQYF
j_gene: TRBJ1-4; v_gene: TRBV18; CDR3aa: CASSVNTWEKLFF
j_gene: TRBJ1-2; v_gene: TRBV30; CDR3aa: CAWDYIQWSGYGYTF
j_gene: TRBJ1-3; v_gene: TRBV7-2; CDR3aa: CASSLALRMAGGNTIYF
j_gene: TRBJ2-7; v_gene: TRBV7-8; CDR3aa: CASSRGSLYEQYF